These 14 T cell receptor beta chains share one sample of origin, sequenced in a study of blood T cell repertoires in COVID-19. The data were produced by immunoSEQ multiplex PCR, yet TCRdb's version contains in-frame clones alone and is incomplete. Of approximately 260,000 clones in the sample, about nine tenths were seen once. Sequenced input: PBMCs or T cells enriched from blood (not recorded which). The receptors were sampled from a woman aged 30 to 39 with acute COVID-19.

This clone was seen just once. The rearrangement joins TRBV29-1 to TRBJ1-2; D gene unclear. V lost 3 bases and J lost 0, with 8 bases in between. Germline CDR1 and CDR2: SQVTM and ANQGSEA. This CDR3 is 13 amino acids long. CDR3 sequence reads: CSVDSVANYGYTF. As DNA, the CDR3 is TGCAGCGTTGATTCCGTTGCTAACTATGGCTACACCTTC.

The rearrangement links TRBV7-9 to TRBJ2-7; 10 bases agree with TRBD1. The CDR3 spans 15 residues. Losses at the gene ends were 4 bases for V and 5 bases for J; bases not matched to a gene: 8. Germline V gives CDR1 SEHNR, CDR2 FQNEAQ (reference sequence). The CDR3 coding sequence is TGTGCCAGCAGCTCCCCCGACAGGGGGCGGAACGAGCAGTACTTC. It is translated as CASSSPDRGRNEQYF.

The V and J genes are TRBV18 and TRBJ2-4; TRBD1 matches 9 bases. V shed 4 bases, J shed 8 bases, and the junction held 3 bases outside the gene matches. The CDR3 sequence is 13 residues long. Germline lookup yields CDR1 KGHSH and CDR2 LQKENI. The chain's CDR3 is CASSRTGVDIQYF. CDR3 in DNA: TGTGCCAGCTCACGGACAGGGGTGGACATTCAGTACTTC. The whole variable domain, remainder taken from reference TRBV18 and TRBJ2-4, is NAGVMQNPRHLVRRRGQEARLRCSPMKGHSHVYWYRQLPEEGLKFMVYLQKENIIDESGMPKERFSAEFPKEGPSILRIQQVVRGDSAAYFCASSRTGVDIQYFGAGTRLSVL.

The genes are TRBV5-1 and TRBJ1-2, with 7 positions matching TRBD1. CDR1 is SGHRS, CDR2 YFSETQ, per germline. The CDR3 spans 17 residues. V dropped 2 bases and J dropped 9; count of bases not matched to a gene: 19. CDR3 loop: CASSLGTGTAYHGRYTF. The CDR3 DNA reads as TGCGCCAGCAGCTTAGGTACAGGGACAGCTTACCACGGTCGCTACACCTTC.

This chain links TRBV12-3 or TRBV12-4 with TRBJ2-7, with D hard to call. The CDR3 is made up of 13 amino acids. Trimming removed 6 bases at V and 1 base at J, with 10 bases between. The CDR3 reads CASRESVSYEQYF. CDR3 nucleotides: TGTGCCAGCAGGGAAAGCGTATCCTACGAGCAGTACTTC.

This clone was recorded once. The V and J genes are TRBV7-6 and TRBJ2-2, with D possibly being TRBD1 (7 bases). Trimming shortened V by 2 bases and J by 5 bases, and 12 bases separated the two germline ends. Germline values: CDR1 SGHVS, CDR2 FNYEAQ. CDR3 size: 15 residues. Here the CDR3 reads CASSLRQGGTGELFF. Here the CDR3 DNA reads TGTGCCAGCAGCTTAAGACAGGGAGGTACCGGGGAGCTGTTTTTT.

This rearrangement joins TRBV7-6 to TRBJ2-5; D is ambiguous. This CDR3 region has 18 residues. Germline CDR1 SGHVS, CDR2 FNYEAQ. Between the trimmed V and J ends, which lost 5 bases and 1 base, there was a span of 23 bases. CDR3 sequence (DNA): TGTGCCAGCAGCCCCCCGGGTCCGGCGGCAGTAAGCCAAGAGACCCAGTACTTC. Its translation: CASSPPGPAAVSQETQYF. Full variable domain (missing parts from reference TRBV7-6 and TRBJ2-5): GAGVSQSPRYKVTKRGQDVALRCDPISGHVSLYWYRQALGQGPEFLTYFNYEAQQDKSGLPNDRFSAERPEGSISTLTIQRTEQRDSAMYRCASSPPGPAAVSQETQYFGPGTRLLVL.

The chain is built from TRBV9 and TRBJ1-1; 9 nucleotides align to TRBD1. The CDR3 contains 14 residues. Germline-derived CDR1 and CDR2 are SGDLS and YYNGEE. With V trimmed by 5 bases and J by 5 bases, 7 bases remained unmatched. The DNA for the CDR3 is TGTGCCAGCAGTGAACAGGGGGCGCGGACTGAAGCTTTCTTT. The encoded protein is CASSEQGARTEAFF. Supplemented by reference TRBV9 and TRBJ1-1, the full variable domain reads DSGVTQTPKHLITATGQRVTLRCSPRSGDLSVYWYQQSLDQGLQFLIQYYNGEERAKGNILERFSAQQFPDLHSELNLSSLELGDSALYFCASSEQGARTEAFFGQGTRLTVV.

CDR3 DNA: TGTGCCACCAGCCTCGGGCTAGCGGTTAGCTCCTACGAGCAGTACTTC. Protein: CATSLGLAVSSYEQYF. The chain employs TRBV15 and TRBJ2-7, with 7 bases identical to TRBD2. CDR3 length equals 16 residues. The J segment lost 0 bases and the V segment lost 5 bases, leaving 10 bases of the junction unmatched. CDR1 is LNHNV, CDR2 YYDKDF, per germline (reference sequence).

The genes are TRBV6-2 or TRBV6-3 and TRBJ2-7, with 8 bases identical to TRBD2. The CDR3 covers 15 residues. After removal of 2 bases from V and 2 bases from J, the junction contained 5 bases not matched to a gene. CDR1 is MNHEY, CDR2 SVGEGT, per germline. This CDR3 reads CASSYNSGMTYEQYF. CDR3 nucleotide sequence: TGTGCCAGCAGTTACAATAGCGGGATGACCTACGAGCAGTACTTC.

To note about this clone: Other DNA sequences in the sample encode the same CDR3. The V and J genes are TRBV7-8 and TRBJ2-7; 8 positions match TRBD2. CDR3 length: 15 amino acids. Germline CDR1 reads SGHVS; CDR2 reads FQNEAQ. With V trimmed by 0 bases and J by 3 bases, 4 bases remained unmatched. The CDR3 region has the DNA TGTGCCAGCAGCTTAGCGGGACTAGGGAGCTACGAGCAGTACTTC. This encodes CASSLAGLGSYEQYF.

The chain is built from TRBV25-1 and TRBJ2-7, with D possibly being TRBD2 (6 bases). Germline assignment: CDR1 MGHDK and CDR2 SYGVNS. Trimming pared 6 bases from V and 0 bases from J, leaving 15 bases between. The CDR3 is made up of 15 amino acids. The CDR3, as DNA: TGTGCCAGCAGCTACGGGGCGGGGCCCTCCTACGAGCAGTACTTC. It encodes CASSYGAGPSYEQYF.

This chain links TRBV29-1 with TRBJ2-2, with D possibly being TRBD2 (6 bases). In germline, CDR1 is SQVTM, CDR2 ANQGSEA. This CDR3 has 13 amino acids. With 6 bases removed from V and 3 bases from J, the gap between germline ends came to 11 bases. The CDR3 DNA sequence: TGCAGCGTGGGGGGACGGTACACCGGGGAGCTGTTTTTT. Translated, it gives CSVGGRYTGELFF.

The chain couples TRBV19 to TRBJ2-3; 11 bases agree with TRBD2. This CDR3 is built from 17 residues. Per germline, CDR1 LNHDA and CDR2 SQIVND (reference sequence). V was pared by 5 bases and J by 2 bases, with 9 bases of the junction left unmatched. The CDR3: CASSAPGTSGYTDTQYF. DNA of the CDR3: TGTGCCAGTAGTGCCCCCGGGACTAGCGGATACACAGATACGCAGTATTTT.